The next 5 T cell receptor beta chains were all read from a single sample in a study of CD8 T cells in ankylosing spondylitis. Each CDR3 protein is one row after TCRdb ran MiXCR on the 5' RACE reads. Seen here are under 250,000 distinct CDR3 sequences, 20% to 30% observed once, and the top ten hold around 6.3%. Sample: blood, either unsorted or a sorted T cell fraction (not recorded which). The receptors come from a male donor with ankylosing spondylitis or in good health (not recorded which).

This clonotype was seen ten or more times. The V call is TRBV3-1, the J call TRBJ2-3, with a weak D call TRBD2 (5 bases). Germline lookup yields CDR1 LGHDT and CDR2 YNNKEL (reference sequence). The CDR3 consists of 12 residues. Trimming shortened V by 1 base and J by 8 bases, and 7 bases separated the two germline ends. The CDR3 here is CASSQGRATQYF. The CDR3 bases are TGTGCCAGCAGCCAAGGGCGGGCTACGCAGTATTTT.

In this sample, this clonotype turned up a few times. The V gene is TRBV20-1, the J gene TRBJ2-1; D is undetermined. The CDR3 consists of 12 residues. Germline lookup yields CDR1 DFQATT and CDR2 SNEGSKA (reference sequence). Trimming shortened V by 5 bases and J by 5 bases, and 10 bases separated the two germline ends. The CDR3 coding sequence is TGCAGTGCTCTCCCGTTTGACAATGAGCAGTTCTTC. As protein: CSALPFDNEQFF.

A few counts support this clonotype. V gene TRBV20-1 combines with J gene TRBJ2-7, with a tentative D call TRBD2 (6 bases). The germline V gene encodes CDR1 DFQATT and CDR2 SNEGSKA (reference sequence). The CDR3 is made up of 15 amino acids. V dropped 8 bases and J dropped 2 bases, with 22 bases sitting between them. In DNA, the CDR3 is TGCAGTTCCAACCCGGATGGGGGGAGTACCTACGAGCAGTACTTC. Translation gives CSSNPDGGSTYEQYF.

This clonotype was seen ten or more times. The chain employs TRBV20-1 and TRBJ2-3, with TRBD2 identical over 8 bases. With 3 bases clipped from V and 5 bases from J, the junction kept 7 bases outside the gene matches. The CDR3 has 14 amino acids. Per the germline V gene, CDR1 is DFQATT and CDR2 is SNEGSKA (reference sequence). The DNA for the CDR3 is TGCAGTGCTAGGAAAGCGGGAGTGGTAGATACGCAGTATTTT. Protein sequence: CSARKAGVVDTQYF.

The CDR3 reads CSSPRQGVTETQYF. The DNA for the CDR3 is TGCAGTTCCCCCCGACAGGGCGTAACGGAGACCCAGTACTTC. V gene TRBV20-1 combines with J gene TRBJ2-5; 7 bases line up with TRBD1. Trimming cost V 8 bases and J 5 bases; bases outside gene matches: 14. The CDR3 has 14 residues. The germline V gene encodes CDR1 DFQATT and CDR2 SNEGSKA (reference sequence).